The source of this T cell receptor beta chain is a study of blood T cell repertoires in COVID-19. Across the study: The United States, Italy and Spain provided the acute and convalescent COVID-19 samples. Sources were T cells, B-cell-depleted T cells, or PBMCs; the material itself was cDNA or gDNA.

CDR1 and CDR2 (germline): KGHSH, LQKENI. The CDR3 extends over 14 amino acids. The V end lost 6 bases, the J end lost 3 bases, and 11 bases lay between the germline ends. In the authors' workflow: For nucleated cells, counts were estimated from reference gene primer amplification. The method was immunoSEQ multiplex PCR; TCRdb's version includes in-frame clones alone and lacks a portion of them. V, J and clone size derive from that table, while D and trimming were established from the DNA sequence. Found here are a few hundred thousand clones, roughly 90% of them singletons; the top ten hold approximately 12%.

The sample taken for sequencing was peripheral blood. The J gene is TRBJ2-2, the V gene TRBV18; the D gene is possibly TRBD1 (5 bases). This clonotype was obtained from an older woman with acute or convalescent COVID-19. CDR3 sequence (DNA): TGTGCCAGCTCTCCGGACACATACACCGGGGAGCTGTTTTTT. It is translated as CASSPDTYTGELFF.